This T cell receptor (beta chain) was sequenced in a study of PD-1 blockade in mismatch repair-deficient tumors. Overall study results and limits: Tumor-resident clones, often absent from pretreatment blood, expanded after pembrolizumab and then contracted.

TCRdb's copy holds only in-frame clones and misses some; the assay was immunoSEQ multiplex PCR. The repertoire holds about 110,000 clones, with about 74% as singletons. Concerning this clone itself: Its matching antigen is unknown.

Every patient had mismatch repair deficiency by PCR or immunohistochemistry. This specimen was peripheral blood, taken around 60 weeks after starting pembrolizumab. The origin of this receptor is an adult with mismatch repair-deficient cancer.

Here the CDR3 reads CASSLVVTRNTGELFF. For the CDR3, the DNA is TGTGCCAGCAGCTTAGTGGTAACGAGGAACACCGGGGAGCTGTTTTTT. The genes are TRBV11-2 and TRBJ2-2; D not resolved. V was cut by 1 base and J by 1 base, with 10 bases left in between. The germline gives CDR1 SGHAT, CDR2 FQNNGV. The CDR3 is 16 amino acids.